This T cell receptor (beta chain) stems from a study of T cells in Graves' hyperthyroidism and ophthalmopathy. RNA transcripts yielded amplified TCR beta CDR3 regions. HTBI primers drove first-round RT-PCR of the TCR CDR3. Using its own MiXCR run on the multiplex PCR reads, TCRdb lists one record per CDR3 protein. The sample records around 440,000 distinct CDR3 sequences, less than 20% being singletons. Clinical symptoms, serum thyroxine, TRAb, thyroid ultrasound and orbital computed tomography informed diagnoses. The PBMCs were sourced from fresh peripheral blood (about 9.6 ml). Ten or more counts support this clonotype. Germline and junction disagree at one end, which may indicate a read error. There are 12 residues in the CDR3. Looked up from germline, CDR1 is SEHNR and CDR2 is FQNEAQ (reference sequence).

What was sequenced was blood. The rearrangement uses TRBV7-9 and TRBJ1-1, with 8 nucleotides matching TRBD1. The receptor was derived from a woman younger than 35 with Graves' hyperthyroidism. The CDR3 region has the DNA TGTGCCAGCAGCCGCGGACAGGGTGAAACTTTCTTT. Protein product: CASSRGQGETFF.